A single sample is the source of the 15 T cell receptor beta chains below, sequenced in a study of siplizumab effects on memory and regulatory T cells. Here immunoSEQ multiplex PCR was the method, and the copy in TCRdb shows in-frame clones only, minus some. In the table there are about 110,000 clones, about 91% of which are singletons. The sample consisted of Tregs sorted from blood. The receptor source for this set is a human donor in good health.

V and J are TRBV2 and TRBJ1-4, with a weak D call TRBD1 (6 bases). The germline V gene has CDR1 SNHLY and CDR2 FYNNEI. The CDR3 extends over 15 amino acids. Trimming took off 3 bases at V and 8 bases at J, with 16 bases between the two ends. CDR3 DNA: TGTGCCAGCAGTGAGGGGACAACCACGCGGGAAAAACTGTTTTTT. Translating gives CASSEGTTTREKLFF.

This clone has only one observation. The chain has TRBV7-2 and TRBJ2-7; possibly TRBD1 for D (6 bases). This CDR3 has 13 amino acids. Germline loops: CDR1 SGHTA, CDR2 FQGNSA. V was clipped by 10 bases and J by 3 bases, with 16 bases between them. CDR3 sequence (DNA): TGTGCCATCAACGGACAGTTCCTCTACGAGCAGTACTTC. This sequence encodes CAINGQFLYEQYF. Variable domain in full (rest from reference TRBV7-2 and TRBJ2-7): GAGVSQSPSNKVTEKGKDVELRCDPISGHTALYWYRQSLGQGLEFLIYFQGNSAPDKSGLPSDRFSAERTGGSVSTLTIQRTQQEDSAVYLCAINGQFLYEQYFGPGTRLTVT.

This CDR3 reads CASSVEDTQYF. The DNA for the CDR3 is TGTGCCAGCAGCGTGGAAGATACGCAGTATTTT. The chain combines TRBV2 with TRBJ2-3; D not certain. This CDR3 is built from 11 residues. Trimming took 6 bases from V and 5 from J, leaving 6 bases between them. Germline V lookup: CDR1 SNHLY, CDR2 FYNNEI.

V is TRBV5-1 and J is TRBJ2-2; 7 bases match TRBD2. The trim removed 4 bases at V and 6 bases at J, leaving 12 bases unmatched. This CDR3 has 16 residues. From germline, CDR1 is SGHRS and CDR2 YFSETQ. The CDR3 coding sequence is TGCGCCAGCAGCGGTAAGCGGGACGAACACGCCGGGGAGCTGTTTTTT. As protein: CASSGKRDEHAGELFF. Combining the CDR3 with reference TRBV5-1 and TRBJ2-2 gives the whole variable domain KAGVTQTPRYLIKTRGQQVTLSCSPISGHRSVSWYQQTPGQGLQFLFEYFSETQRNKGNFPGRFSGRQFSNSRSEMNVSTLELGDSALYLCASSGKRDEHAGELFFGEGSRLTVL.

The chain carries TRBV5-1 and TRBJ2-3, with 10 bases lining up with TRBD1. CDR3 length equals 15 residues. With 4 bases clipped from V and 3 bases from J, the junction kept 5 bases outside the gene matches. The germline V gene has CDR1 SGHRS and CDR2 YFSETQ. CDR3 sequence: CASSPDRGYTDTQYF. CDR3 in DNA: TGCGCCAGCAGCCCGGACAGGGGGTATACAGATACGCAGTATTTT.

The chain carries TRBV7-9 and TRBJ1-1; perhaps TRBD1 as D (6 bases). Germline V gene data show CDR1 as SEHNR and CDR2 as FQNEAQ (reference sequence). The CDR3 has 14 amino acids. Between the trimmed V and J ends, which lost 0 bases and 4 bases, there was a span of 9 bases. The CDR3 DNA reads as TGTGCCAGCAGCTTAGCACAGGGAGGCACTGAAGCTTTCTTT. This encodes CASSLAQGGTEAFF.

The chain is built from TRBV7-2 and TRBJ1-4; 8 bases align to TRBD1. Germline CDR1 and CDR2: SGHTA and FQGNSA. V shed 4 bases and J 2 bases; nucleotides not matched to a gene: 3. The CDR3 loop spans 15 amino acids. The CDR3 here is CASSSGQGTNEKLFF. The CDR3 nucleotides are TGTGCCAGCAGCTCCGGACAGGGCACTAATGAAAAACTGTTTTTT.

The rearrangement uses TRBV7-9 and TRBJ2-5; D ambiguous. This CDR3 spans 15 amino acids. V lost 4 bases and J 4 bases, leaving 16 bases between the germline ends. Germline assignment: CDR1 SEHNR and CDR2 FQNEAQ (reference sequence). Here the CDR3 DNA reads TGTGCCAGCAGCTCGGATGGGGTTGGTATAGAGACCCAGTACTTC. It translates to CASSSDGVGIETQYF. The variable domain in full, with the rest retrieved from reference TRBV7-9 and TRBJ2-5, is DTGVSQNPRHKITKRGQNVTFRCDPISEHNRLYWYRQTLGQGPEFLTYFQNEAQLEKSRLLSDRFSAERPKGSFSTLEIQRTEQGDSAMYLCASSSDGVGIETQYFGPGTRLLVL.

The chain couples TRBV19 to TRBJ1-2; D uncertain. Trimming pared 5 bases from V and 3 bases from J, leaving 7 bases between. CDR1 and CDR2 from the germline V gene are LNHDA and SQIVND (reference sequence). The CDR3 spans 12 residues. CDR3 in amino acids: CASSPSHYGYTF. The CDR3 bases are TGTGCCAGTAGTCCCTCCCACTATGGCTACACCTTC.

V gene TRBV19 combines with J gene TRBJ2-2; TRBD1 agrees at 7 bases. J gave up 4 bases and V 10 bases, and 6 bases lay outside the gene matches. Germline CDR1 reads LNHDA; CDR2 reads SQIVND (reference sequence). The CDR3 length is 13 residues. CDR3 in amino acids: CAIRQGGTGELFF. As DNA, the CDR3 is TGTGCCATAAGACAGGGCGGCACCGGGGAGCTGTTTTTT. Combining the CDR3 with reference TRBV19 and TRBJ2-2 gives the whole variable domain DGGITQSPKYLFRKEGQNVTLSCEQNLNHDAMYWYRQDPGQGLRLIYYSQIVNDFQKGDIAEGYSVSREKKESFPLTVTSAQKNPTAFYLCAIRQGGTGELFFGEGSRLTVL.

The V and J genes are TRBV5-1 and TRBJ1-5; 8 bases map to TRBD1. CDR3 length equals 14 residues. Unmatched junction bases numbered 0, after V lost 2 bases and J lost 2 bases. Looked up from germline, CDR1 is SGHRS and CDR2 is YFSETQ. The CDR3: CASSLQGGNQPQHF. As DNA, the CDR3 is TGCGCCAGCAGCTTACAGGGGGGCAATCAGCCCCAGCATTTT.

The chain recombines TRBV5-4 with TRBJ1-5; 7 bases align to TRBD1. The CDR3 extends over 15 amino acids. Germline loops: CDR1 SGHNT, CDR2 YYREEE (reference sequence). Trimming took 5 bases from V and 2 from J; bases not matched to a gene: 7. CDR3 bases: TGTGCCAGCAGTAACGGCGACAGGGGCAATCAGCCCCAGCATTTT. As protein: CASSNGDRGNQPQHF.

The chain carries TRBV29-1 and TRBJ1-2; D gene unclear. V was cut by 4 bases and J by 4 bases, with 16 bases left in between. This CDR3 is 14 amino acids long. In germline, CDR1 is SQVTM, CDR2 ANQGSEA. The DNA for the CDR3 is TGCAGCGTTGTTAGGCAGGTCGGACTCTATGGCTACACCTTC. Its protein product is CSVVRQVGLYGYTF.

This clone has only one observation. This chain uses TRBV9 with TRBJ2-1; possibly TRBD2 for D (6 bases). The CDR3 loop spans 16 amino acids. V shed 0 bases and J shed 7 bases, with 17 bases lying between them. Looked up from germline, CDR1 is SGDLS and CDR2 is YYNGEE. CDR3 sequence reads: CASSVATGGIFNEQFF. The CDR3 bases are TGTGCCAGCAGCGTAGCTACGGGCGGGATCTTTAATGAGCAGTTCTTC.

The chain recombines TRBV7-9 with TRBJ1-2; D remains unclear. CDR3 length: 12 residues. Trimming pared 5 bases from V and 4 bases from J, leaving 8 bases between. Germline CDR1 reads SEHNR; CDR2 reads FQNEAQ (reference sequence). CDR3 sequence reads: CASSRNSYGYTF. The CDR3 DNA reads TGTGCCAGCAGCAGGAACAGCTATGGCTACACCTTC.